A single TCR beta chain is shown here with its context. The data stem from a study of blood T cell repertoires in COVID-19. Study-level background: The United States, Italy and Spain were the sources of the acute and convalescent COVID-19 samples. The cDNA or gDNA used as material had been derived from T cells, B-cell-depleted T cells, or PBMCs.

After removal of 0 bases from V and 3 bases from J, the junction contained 13 bases not matched to a gene. Germline V gives CDR1 MGHRA, CDR2 YSYEKL. This CDR3 is built from 18 residues. In the authors' workflow: For nucleated cells, counts were estimated from reference gene primer amplification. TCRdb's copy holds only in-frame clones and misses some; the assay was immunoSEQ multiplex PCR. Clonal size and the V and J genes are those of that table, whereas D and trimming came from the DNA. The table lists 350,000 to 450,000 clones, around 87% of them singletons. Sequencing was performed on peripheral blood. The source of this sequence is a human donor in a cohort sampled during active COVID-19. V usage is TRBV4-1 and J usage is TRBJ2-5; 7 bases agree with TRBD2. CDR3 residues: CASSQELFGVLAEETQYF. The CDR3, as DNA: TGCGCCAGCAGCCAAGAATTATTCGGGGTGCTAGCGGAAGAGACCCAGTACTTC.